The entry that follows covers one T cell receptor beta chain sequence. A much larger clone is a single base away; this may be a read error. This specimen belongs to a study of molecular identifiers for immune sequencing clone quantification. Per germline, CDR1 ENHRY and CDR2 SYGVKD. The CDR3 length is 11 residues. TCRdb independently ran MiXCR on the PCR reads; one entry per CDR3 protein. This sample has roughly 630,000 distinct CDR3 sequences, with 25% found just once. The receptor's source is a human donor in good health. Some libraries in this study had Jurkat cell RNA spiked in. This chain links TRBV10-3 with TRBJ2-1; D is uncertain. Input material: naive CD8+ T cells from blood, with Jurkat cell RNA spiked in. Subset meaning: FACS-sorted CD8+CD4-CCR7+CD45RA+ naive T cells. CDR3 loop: CAISEHDERFF. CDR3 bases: TGTGCCATCAGTGAGCACGATGAGCGGTTCTTC.